Listed here are 21 T cell receptor beta chains from one sample, sequenced in a study of chemoradiotherapy in HPV16-positive cancers (dated 2022 in TCRdb). Library preparation used the immunoSEQ multiplex PCR assay. TCRdb mirrors the immuneACCESS table, restricted to in-frame sequences. Some clones are absent from its copies; in checked studies, under half trace to an unresolved V gene, and the reason for the others is unknown. The sample contains tens of thousands of clones, 80% of them found a single time. The ten largest make up around 4% of the sample. Sequenced material: blood, taken from a patient who underwent chemoradiotherapy. These receptors all stem from a human donor with HPV-associated anogenital cancer.

The chain joins TRBV6-1 to TRBJ1-1; no firm D call. In germline, CDR1 is MNHNS, CDR2 SASEGT. V gave up 1 base and J gave up 1 base, with 7 bases separating them. This CDR3 has 14 amino acids. As DNA, the CDR3 is TGTGCCAGCAGTGAAGGGGCCTGGAACACTGAAGCTTTCTTT. Its translation is CASSEGAWNTEAFF.

The V gene is TRBV5-1, the J gene TRBJ2-1; 8 positions agree with TRBD1. Trimming cost V 2 bases and J 5 bases; bases outside gene matches: 6. Germline assignment: CDR1 SGHRS and CDR2 YFSETQ. CDR3 length equals 15 residues. The CDR3, as DNA: TGCGCCAGCAGCTTCCGGGACAGGTACAACAATGAGCAGTTCTTC. It translates to CASSFRDRYNNEQFF.

The chain has TRBV4-2 and TRBJ2-3; 9 bases align to TRBD2. The CDR3 runs to 16 residues. CDR1 is LGHNA and CDR2 is YNFKEQ in the germline V gene. V gave up 1 base and J gave up 2 bases; unmatched junction bases: 4. This CDR3 is CASSQASGENTDTQYF. DNA for the CDR3: TGTGCCAGCAGCCAAGCTAGCGGGGAAAACACAGATACGCAGTATTTT.

The chain uses TRBV6-5 and TRBJ2-7; 15 bases fit TRBD2. Germline trimming cut 8 bases from V and 5 bases from J; bases unmatched to any gene: 4. Germline V gene data show CDR1 as MNHEY and CDR2 as SVGAGI. This CDR3 region has 14 residues. The CDR3 DNA sequence: TGTGCCAGCGGGACTAGCGGGGGGTCCCACGAGCAGTACTTC. Its translation: CASGTSGGSHEQYF.

The rearrangement uses TRBV10-3 and TRBJ2-5, with TRBD2 identical over 11 bases. The CDR3 spans 18 residues. J was trimmed by 4 bases and V by 6 bases; bases with no gene match: 16. From germline, CDR1 is ENHRY and CDR2 SYGVKD. The CDR3 nucleotides read TGTGCCATCAGAGGACAGGGGAATATAGCGGGGGGGCTAGAGACCCAGTACTTC. Translated: CAIRGQGNIAGGLETQYF.

The chain recombines TRBV11-3 with TRBJ1-4, with D hard to call. Germline V gene lookup returns CDR1 SGHNT and CDR2 YENEEA. The ends were cut back, 1 base at V and 6 bases at J, with 9 bases in the middle. There are 14 residues in the CDR3. CDR3 in amino acids: CASSLGGLDEKLFF. Written as DNA, the CDR3 is TGTGCCAGCAGCTTAGGGGGTCTTGATGAAAAACTGTTTTTT. Supplemented by reference TRBV11-3 and TRBJ1-4, the full variable domain reads EAGVVQSPRYKIIEKKQPVAFWCNPISGHNTLYWYLQNLGQGPELLIRYENEEAVDDSQLPKDRFSAERLKGVDSTLKIQPAELGDSAVYLCASSLGGLDEKLFFGSGTQLSVL.

There are a few counts of this clone. The chain carries TRBV6-5 and TRBJ2-7; weak D call: TRBD2 (5 bases). This CDR3 region has 15 residues. The germline gives CDR1 MNHEY, CDR2 SVGAGI. Trimming stripped 0 bases from V and 2 bases from J, with 11 bases between. CDR3 nucleotides: TGTGCCAGCAGTTACTCGAGGCCGGGAACCTACGAGCAGTACTTC. Encoded protein: CASSYSRPGTYEQYF.

The chain has TRBV5-1 and TRBJ1-1; a weak D match, TRBD1 (6 bases). The CDR3 loop spans 13 amino acids. Per germline, CDR1 SGHRS and CDR2 YFSETQ. V was trimmed by 3 bases and J by 10 bases, leaving 16 bases between them. The CDR3 region is CASSYQEGGSAFF. CDR3 coding DNA: TGCGCCAGCAGCTATCAGGAAGGGGGGTCAGCTTTCTTT.

The chain carries TRBV5-1 and TRBJ2-2; a possible D gene is TRBD2 (6 bases). Germline CDR1 is SGHRS and CDR2 is YFSETQ. V lost 4 bases to trimming and J lost 1 base, with 11 bases between them. This CDR3 is built from 15 residues. The CDR3 region is CASSPAGQNTGELFF. Written as DNA, the CDR3 is TGCGCCAGCAGCCCGGCGGGGCAGAACACCGGGGAGCTGTTTTTT.

The chain is built from TRBV4-2 and TRBJ1-2; TRBD1 might be the D (5 bases). Germline lookup yields CDR1 LGHNA and CDR2 YNFKEQ. V was shortened by 8 bases and J by 4 bases, with 26 bases between the two germline ends. The CDR3 covers 17 residues. The CDR3 region has the DNA TGTGCCAGCGCTTCCATCTCTGTCTTGGGACGGGTCTATGGCTACACCTTC. Residues: CASASISVLGRVYGYTF.

V is TRBV7-6 and J is TRBJ2-5; TRBD2 matches 9 bases. With V trimmed by 2 bases and J by 2 bases, 18 bases remained unmatched. The germline gives CDR1 SGHVS, CDR2 FNYEAQ. There are 20 residues in the CDR3. The CDR3 loop is CASSLLGLAGPTGSQETQYF. CDR3 bases: TGTGCCAGCAGCTTACTAGGTCTAGCGGGGCCGACAGGATCACAAGAGACCCAGTACTTC.

This CDR3 reads CASSFSGGLRNTEAFF. As DNA, the CDR3 is TGCGCCAGCAGCTTTTCCGGGGGCTTGAGGAACACTGAAGCTTTCTTT. V gene TRBV5-1 combines with J gene TRBJ1-1, with D possibly being TRBD1 (6 bases). The CDR3 spans 16 residues. V was pared by 2 bases and J by 1 base, with 15 bases between. Germline V gives CDR1 SGHRS, CDR2 YFSETQ.

The chain couples TRBV2 to TRBJ2-3; D might be TRBD2 (5 bases). The CDR3 spans 16 residues. V was pared by 8 bases and J by 0 bases, with 18 bases between. The germline V gene encodes CDR1 SNHLY and CDR2 FYNNEI. CDR3 DNA sequence: TGTGCCAGCTTCTTGGCGCTAGCAGGTAGCACAGATACGCAGTATTTT. Its protein product is CASFLALAGSTDTQYF.

This rearrangement joins TRBV9 to TRBJ1-3; tentatively, D is TRBD1 (6 bases). Germline V gene data show CDR1 as SGDLS and CDR2 as YYNGEE. The CDR3 covers 14 residues. The germline V and J ends were trimmed by 6 bases and 3 bases, with 13 bases remaining between them. The CDR3 DNA reads TGTGCCAGCACTGGGGGACACCTTGGAAACACCATATATTTT. Translated: CASTGGHLGNTIYF.

The CDR3 sequence: CASSLDRNTGELFF. The CDR3 DNA reads as TGCGCCAGCAGCTTGGACAGAAACACCGGGGAGCTGTTTTTT. This sequence joins TRBV5-1 and TRBJ2-2; the D is unclear. The CDR3 extends over 14 amino acids. Germline CDR1 and CDR2: SGHRS and YFSETQ. V was pared by 0 bases and J by 2 bases, with 5 bases between.

The chain is built from TRBV9 and TRBJ1-6; a possible D gene is TRBD1 (5 bases). V lost 0 bases to trimming and J lost 3 bases, with 16 bases between them. The germline CDR1 and CDR2 sequences are SGDLS and YYNGEE. This CDR3 region has 18 residues. The CDR3 loop is CASSVDSHRLGYNSPLHF. For the CDR3, the DNA is TGTGCCAGCAGCGTAGATTCTCACAGGCTTGGCTATAATTCACCCCTCCACTTT.

The chain links TRBV14 to TRBJ1-3; no firm D call. V lost 1 base, J lost 1 base, and 11 bases lay in between. This CDR3 contains 16 residues. Germline loops: CDR1 SGHDN, CDR2 FVKESK. CDR3 in amino acids: CASSQGSGFSGNTIYF. CDR3 in DNA: TGTGCCAGCAGCCAAGGAAGTGGGTTTTCTGGAAACACCATATATTTT.

This chain links TRBV7-9 with TRBJ2-3; D is possibly TRBD1 (5 bases). V was pared by 2 bases and J by 3 bases, with 12 bases between. This CDR3 has 15 amino acids. The germline V gene encodes CDR1 SEHNR and CDR2 FQNEAQ (reference sequence). Here the CDR3 reads CASSLQGLSTDTQYF. CDR3 DNA sequence: TGTGCCAGCAGCTTACAGGGTTTGAGTACAGATACGCAGTATTTT.

This chain links TRBV6-5 with TRBJ1-2; no clear D gene. The CDR3 totals 14 residues. Germline CDR1 is MNHEY and CDR2 is SVGAGI. Trimming pared 0 bases from V and 2 bases from J, leaving 7 bases between. The CDR3 DNA sequence: TGTGCCAGCAGTTACTCGGACGAGAACTATGGCTACACCTTC. It yields the protein CASSYSDENYGYTF.

The chain links TRBV11-3 to TRBJ2-1, with D hard to call. Germline V lookup: CDR1 SGHNT, CDR2 YENEEA. V was trimmed by 6 bases and J by 2 bases, leaving 11 bases between them. CDR3 size: 14 residues. As DNA, the CDR3 is TGTGCCAGCAGTCGATCCCCTACCTACAATGAGCAGTTCTTC. Its translation is CASSRSPTYNEQFF.

In its sample, this clone was seen a few times. This chain uses TRBV20-1 with TRBJ2-7, with D hard to call. V gave up 2 bases and J gave up 4 bases, with 6 bases separating them. The germline V gene has CDR1 DFQATT and CDR2 SNEGSKA (reference sequence). This CDR3 is built from 11 residues. The CDR3 spells CSARQEYEQYF. The CDR3 nucleotides read TGCAGTGCTAGACAGGAGTACGAGCAGTACTTC.